This paragraph reports one T cell receptor beta chain. Its antigen remains unidentified. The data were taken from a study of cytomegalovirus exposure and HLA in healthy donors. Whole-study results and caveats: A classifier reportedly called cytomegalovirus status with high sensitivity and specificity. For TCR beta chains, V- and J-gene trimming was later linked to a missense DCLRE1C variant.

The study ran its PCR with 60 Vbeta and 13 Jbeta primers. The table came from immunoSEQ multiplex PCR; TCRdb's copy has only in-frame clones and leaves some out. In the table there are some 170,000 clones, under 90% of which are singletons. The V end lost 3 bases, the J end lost 13 bases, and 13 bases lay between the germline ends. The CDR3 consists of 10 residues. Germline V gene data show CDR1 as GTSNPN and CDR2 as SVGIG (reference sequence). Sequenced: PBMCs. V gene TRBV30 combines with J gene TRBJ2-7, with D possibly being TRBD2 (5 bases). The source is a man younger than 40 in good health and CMV-seronegative. The CDR3 nucleotides read TGTGCCTGGAGGTCCCGGGGTCTCTACTTC. Residues: CAWRSRGLYF.